The 5 T cell receptor beta chains below all came from one sample that was sequenced in a study of blood T cell repertoires in COVID-19. The table came from immunoSEQ multiplex PCR; TCRdb's copy has only in-frame clones and leaves some out. This table holds about 320,000 clones, around nine tenths found once. The specimen was PBMCs or T cells enriched from blood (not recorded which). The receptor source for this set is a woman younger than 45 who had been exposed to COVID-19.

The chain has TRBV7-5 and TRBJ2-5; the table's D call, TRBD1, has no DNA check behind it. TRBV7-5 is marked as a pseudogene. The length of the CDR3 is 17 residues. The CDR3 coding sequence is TGTGCCAGAAGTCGCGAAGGACAGGGGGCGGGTCAAGAGACCCAGTACTTC. Its translation is CARSREGQGAGQETQYF.

This clone was seen a few times. The chain uses TRBV2 and TRBJ1-2; possible D gene TRBD1, 5 bases. Germline values: CDR1 SNHLY, CDR2 FYNNEI. The V end was cut by 4 bases, the J end by 2 bases, with 5 bases between. This CDR3 contains 12 residues. In nucleotides, the CDR3 is TGTGCCAGCAGTGGACAGAACTATGGCTACACCTTC. It yields the protein CASSGQNYGYTF.

The chain links TRBV29-1 to TRBJ1-2; D gene uncertain. Germline CDR1 and CDR2: SQVTM and ANQGSEA. There are 12 residues in the CDR3. The V gene lost 3 bases and the J gene lost 7 bases, with 12 bases spanning the gap. For the CDR3, the DNA is TGCAGCGTTGATGGGGAGGGTGGTGGCTACACCTTC. Translated: CSVDGEGGGYTF.

The chain uses TRBV29-1 and TRBJ2-5; 9 nucleotides line up with TRBD1. This CDR3 spans 13 amino acids. J was trimmed by 5 bases and V by 6 bases; bases with no gene match: 7. In germline, CDR1 is SQVTM, CDR2 ANQGSEA. This chain's CDR3 is CSVNRGLGETQYF. Here the CDR3 DNA reads TGCAGCGTGAACAGGGGGCTGGGGGAGACCCAGTACTTC.

The V and J genes are TRBV27 and TRBJ1-4; TRBD1 might be the D (5 bases). The germline V gene encodes CDR1 MNHEY and CDR2 SMNVEV (reference sequence). This CDR3 has 15 residues. V lost 3 bases to trimming and J lost 6 bases, with 14 bases between them. This CDR3 reads CASSFGGPGDEKLFF. The CDR3 DNA reads TGTGCCAGCAGTTTTGGCGGCCCGGGGGATGAAAAACTGTTTTTT.